Listed below are T cell receptor beta chains from one sample, sequenced in a study of cytomegalovirus exposure and HLA in healthy donors. Produced via immunoSEQ multiplex PCR; TCRdb's table is partial and in-frame only. The sample carries 90,000 or so clones, roughly 85% recorded once. What was sequenced was PBMCs. Receptors originate from a man younger than 35 in good health and CMV-seropositive. Each CDR3 is given with its conserved first and last residue. The order of the fields is J gene, D gene, V gene, clone size, CDR3 DNA, CDR3 protein. A D gene is named only where the DNA matches it firmly. A row's size may be missing; if present it is once, few, many or a size class.

>TRBJ1-2|TRBD1|TRBV6-4|.
TGTGCCAGCAGTGCCACAGGGGGCGCCGGCTATGGCTACACCTTC
CASSATGGAGYGYTF
>TRBJ1-1|.|TRBV29-1|.
TGCAGCGTCGGCGGGACGAACACTGAAGCTTTCTTT
CSVGGTNTEAFF
>TRBJ2-7|.|TRBV28|.
TGTGCCAGCAGTTTGGTTCATGAGGCCTACGAGCAGTACTTC
CASSLVHEAYEQYF
>TRBJ1-5|.|TRBV5-8|.
TGTGCCACCCCCCGCGCGAGAGGCAATCAGCCCCAGCATTTT
CATPRARGNQPQHF
>TRBJ2-7|TRBD1|TRBV27|few
TGTGCCAGCAGGACAGGGTTGATCAACGAGCAGTACTTC
CASRTGLINEQYF
>TRBJ2-3|.|TRBV28|.
TGTGCCAGCAGTTTATGGGCCAGGGGTACGCAGTATTTT
CASSLWARGTQYF
>TRBJ1-1|TRBD1|TRBV27|.
TGTGCCAGCAGTTCCGGGACAGTTAACACTGAAGCTTTCTTT
CASSSGTVNTEAFF
>TRBJ1-4|.|TRBV5-1|.
TGCGCCAGCAGCTTGGCCAAAGGAGGGCCCAATGAAAAACTGTTTTTT
CASSLAKGGPNEKLFF
>TRBJ1-5|.|TRBV6-6|.
TGTGCCAGCAGTTACGGACAGCCTTATAGCAATCAGCCCCAGCATTTT
CASSYGQPYSNQPQHF
>TRBJ2-1|TRBD1|TRBV5-1|.
TGCGCCAGCAGCTTGACGGGACAGAGCTCCTACAATGAGCAGTTCTTC
CASSLTGQSSYNEQFF
>TRBJ1-2|.|TRBV19|.
TGTGCCAGTAGTTGGGACACTTACAACTATGGCTACACCTTC
CASSWDTYNYGYTF
>TRBJ1-1|.|TRBV6-1|once
TGTGCCAGCAGTGAAGGAGGCGGGTACAGGGCTGGGGTGAACACTGAAGCTTTCTTT
CASSEGGGYRAGVNTEAFF
>TRBJ2-1|TRBD1|TRBV11-2|.
TGTGCCAGCAGCTTAGTCCCGGACAGGGGGAATGAGCAGTTCTTC
CASSLVPDRGNEQFF
>TRBJ1-4|TRBD1|TRBV4-1|.
TGCGCCAGCTCGCCGGGACAGAATGAAAAACTGTTTTTT
CASSPGQNEKLFF
>TRBJ1-1|.|TRBV28|.
TGTGCCAGCAGTTTCGGGGGGGCGAGTACTGAAGCTTTCTTT
CASSFGGASTEAFF
>TRBJ1-3|.|TRBV19|.
TGTGCCAGTACCATTATTCAGGGGACGTACGGAAACACCATATATTTT
CASTIIQGTYGNTIYF
>TRBJ2-1|.|TRBV7-9|.
TGTGCCAGCGTGGAGGGGCCGTTGAATGAGCAGTTCTTC
CASVEGPLNEQFF
>TRBJ2-4|.|TRBV18|.
TGTGCCAGCTCATTAAAGGGGCTAGCCAAAAACATTCAGTACTTC
CASSLKGLAKNIQYF
>TRBJ2-1|TRBD1|TRBV30|.
TGTGCCTGGAGTGTCGGGGACAGGGGTCGGGATGAGCAGTTCTTC
CAWSVGDRGRDEQFF
>TRBJ2-1|TRBD2|TRBV27|.
TGTGCCAGCAGTTTAGGGCTAGCGGGATTGAATGAGCAGTTCTTC
CASSLGLAGLNEQFF
>TRBJ2-1|TRBD1|TRBV5-5|.
TGTGCCAGCAGCGTATCCGGGACAGGGGCCTACAATGAGCAGTTCTTC
CASSVSGTGAYNEQFF
>TRBJ2-2|.|TRBV5-1|.
TGCGCCAGCAGCTTGGCGGGGGAGAACACCGGGGAGCTGTTTTTT
CASSLAGENTGELFF
>TRBJ2-2|TRBD1|TRBV14|.
TGTGCCAGCAGCCAAGCGACAGGGGTTATTCCCGGGGAGCTGTTTTTT
CASSQATGVIPGELFF
>TRBJ1-1|.|TRBV11-2|.
TGTGCCAGCAGCTTCGGAGGGAACACTGAAGCTTTCTTT
CASSFGGNTEAFF
>TRBJ2-5|TRBD2|TRBV6-1|.
TGTGCCAGCCACAGGTGGGGGGGGGAGACCCAGTACTTC
CASHRWGGETQYF
>TRBJ2-5|.|TRBV2|.
TGTGCCAGCAGTGAAGAGCACCGAGAGACCCAGTACTTC
CASSEEHRETQYF
>TRBJ2-1|TRBD1|TRBV27|.
TGTGCCAGCAGTACACCCGGGACAGGGGCTTTCTTC
CASSTPGTGAFF
>TRBJ2-2|.|TRBV5-1|.
TGCGCCAGCAGCTTGGCCGCTAGTACCGACACCGGGGAGCTGTTTTTT
CASSLAASTDTGELFF
>TRBJ2-1|.|TRBV6-1|.
TGTGCCACACAAAGGGGGGGGAACAATGAGCAGTTCTTC
CATQRGGNNEQFF
>TRBJ2-2|.|TRBV6-5|.
TGTGCCAGCAGTTACTCCGGGATGAACACCGGGGAGCTGTTTTTT
CASSYSGMNTGELFF
>TRBJ2-1|TRBD1|TRBV6-5|.
TGTGCCAGCAGACAGGGGGATTACAATGAGCAGTTCTTC
CASRQGDYNEQFF